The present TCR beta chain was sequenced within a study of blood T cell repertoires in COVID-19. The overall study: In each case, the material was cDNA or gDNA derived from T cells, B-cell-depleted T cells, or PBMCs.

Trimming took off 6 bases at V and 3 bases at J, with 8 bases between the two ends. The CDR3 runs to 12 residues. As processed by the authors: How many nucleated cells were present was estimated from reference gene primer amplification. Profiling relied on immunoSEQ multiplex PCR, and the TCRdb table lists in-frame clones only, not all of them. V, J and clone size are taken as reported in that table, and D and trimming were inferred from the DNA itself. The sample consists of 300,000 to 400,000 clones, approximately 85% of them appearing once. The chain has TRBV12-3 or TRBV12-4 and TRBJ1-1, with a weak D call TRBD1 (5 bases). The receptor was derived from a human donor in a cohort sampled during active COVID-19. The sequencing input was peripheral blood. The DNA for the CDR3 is TGTGCCAGCAGAGACAGTTACACTGAAGCTTTCTTT. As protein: CASRDSYTEAFF.